These 28 T cell receptor beta chains originate from one sample sequenced in a study of beta chain features in type 1 diabetes. What these receptors recognize is not known. Study conclusions and caveats: Patients with Type 1 diabetes showed moderately but significantly shorter TCRB CDR3s in all four CD4+ subsets.

Expressed TCRB transcripts got sequenced, as all isolated RNA was reverse transcribed. Repertoires were generated with immunoSEQ multiplex PCR, while TCRdb's copy carries only in-frame clones and drops some. The sample holds about 160,000 clones, roughly 59% seen once. The sample was naive CD4+ T cells from blood. The receptors here all came from a man aged 30-40 years with type 1 diabetes.

The chain uses TRBV7-6 and TRBJ2-1, with 7 nucleotides matching TRBD1. V dropped 1 base and J dropped 8; count of bases not matched to a gene: 8. CDR3 length: 15 amino acids. Germline V gene sequence: CDR1 SGHVS, CDR2 FNYEAQ. The CDR3 protein is CASSLDVRQGYEQFF. CDR3 DNA sequence: TGTGCCAGCAGCTTAGATGTCAGACAGGGCTATGAGCAGTTCTTC.

This clone has a handful of counts. V usage is TRBV2 and J usage is TRBJ2-3; D gene uncertain. The CDR3 is 13 amino acids. Per the germline V gene, CDR1 is SNHLY and CDR2 is FYNNEI. Between the trimmed V and J ends, which lost 5 bases and 0 bases, there was a span of 6 bases. In DNA, the CDR3 is TGTGCCAGCAGTAGTTTAAGCACAGATACGCAGTATTTT. Translated, it gives CASSSLSTDTQYF. Together with reference TRBV2 and TRBJ2-3, the CDR3 gives the full variable domain: EPEVTQTPSHQVTQMGQEVILRCVPISNHLYFYWYRQILGQKVEFLVSFYNNEISEKSEIFDDQFSVERPDGSNFTLKIRSTKLEDSAMYFCASSSLSTDTQYFGPGTRLTVL.

The genes are TRBV28 and TRBJ2-6; 8 bases are shared with TRBD1. The junction had 7 bases not matched to a gene; V was cut back by 6 bases and J by 0 bases. The CDR3 loop spans 17 amino acids. The V gene's germline CDR1 is MDHEN and CDR2 SYDVKM. CDR3 protein: CASRRTGSSSGANVLTF. CDR3 DNA sequence: TGTGCCAGCAGGCGGACAGGGTCCTCCTCTGGGGCCAACGTCCTGACTTTC. Based on the CDR3 plus reference TRBV28 and TRBJ2-6, the full variable domain is DVKVTQSSRYLVKRTGEKVFLECVQDMDHENMFWYRQDPGLGLRLIYFSYDVKMKEKGDIPEGYSVSREKKERFSLILESASTNQTSMYLCASRRTGSSSGANVLTFGAGSRLTVL.

This clone has only a few counts. V gene TRBV15 combines with J gene TRBJ2-3; D is unclear. The germline V and J ends were trimmed by 7 bases and 1 base, with 12 bases remaining between them. Germline CDR1 LNHNV, CDR2 YYDKDF (reference sequence). This CDR3 is 14 amino acids long. CDR3 amino acids: CATKKGLGTDTQYF. As DNA, the CDR3 is TGTGCCACCAAAAAGGGTCTGGGCACAGATACGCAGTATTTT.

The chain links TRBV7-9 to TRBJ2-3, with D hard to call. The CDR3 sequence is 15 residues long. Deletions cut 6 bases from V and 0 bases from J, with 13 bases between. CDR1 is SEHNR, CDR2 FQNEAQ, per germline (reference sequence). DNA of the CDR3: TGTGCCAGCAGGACTTTCCAAACTAGCACAGATACGCAGTATTTT. This sequence encodes CASRTFQTSTDTQYF.

The chain has TRBV6-1 and TRBJ2-4, with 7 nucleotides matching TRBD1. Germline CDR1 MNHNS, CDR2 SASEGT. V trimming: 0 bases; J trimming: 5 bases; junction bases outside the gene matches: 4. The CDR3 loop spans 15 amino acids. The CDR3 DNA reads TGTGCCAGCAGTGAAGCGTACAGGGGCGAAAACATTCAGTACTTC. The encoded protein is CASSEAYRGENIQYF.

The CDR3 nucleotides read TGCAGCGTTGCCATGCAAAGGGGCACAGATACGCAGTATTTT. It encodes CSVAMQRGTDTQYF. The gene calls are TRBV29-1 and TRBJ2-3, with D hard to call. Trimming removed 4 bases from V and 1 base from J, with 12 bases in between. The CDR3 runs 14 residues. The V gene's germline CDR1 is SQVTM and CDR2 ANQGSEA.

This clone has a single count. This rearrangement joins TRBV10-3 to TRBJ2-3, with a tentative D call TRBD2 (6 bases). The V end lost 4 bases, the J end lost 4 bases, and 9 bases lay between the germline ends. The CDR3 loop spans 13 amino acids. Germline values: CDR1 ENHRY, CDR2 SYGVKD. CDR3 loop: CAISGGGADTQYF. In nucleotides, the CDR3 is TGTGCCATCAGTGGCGGCGGGGCAGATACGCAGTATTTT.

V usage is TRBV7-2 and J usage is TRBJ2-1; tentatively, D is TRBD1 (5 bases). Trimming stripped 5 bases from V and 7 bases from J, with 12 bases between. Germline CDR1 is SGHTA and CDR2 is FQGNSA. This CDR3 region has 13 residues. The CDR3 here is CASSTGLQNEQFF. As DNA, the CDR3 is TGTGCCAGCAGCACAGGATTGCAGAATGAGCAGTTCTTC.

The chain has TRBV7-6 and TRBJ2-2; TRBD2 matches 7 bases. Trimming cost V 3 bases and J 1 base; bases outside gene matches: 2. CDR1 is SGHVS, CDR2 FNYEAQ, per germline. This CDR3 contains 15 residues. As DNA, the CDR3 is TGTGCCAGCAGCTTTGGACTAGGGAACACCGGGGAGCTGTTTTTT. Translating it yields CASSFGLGNTGELFF.

The rearrangement uses TRBV7-9 and TRBJ2-3; no definite D call. V lost 5 bases, J lost 2 bases, and 20 bases lay in between. CDR3 size: 17 residues. Germline CDR1 SEHNR, CDR2 FQNEAQ (reference sequence). CDR3 amino acids: CASSPLRLADVTDTQYF. The DNA for the CDR3 is TGTGCCAGCAGCCCCCTCAGGCTCGCCGATGTCACAGATACGCAGTATTTT.

The chain recombines TRBV5-1 with TRBJ1-1, with D hard to call. The ends were cut back, 1 base at V and 4 bases at J, with 11 bases in the middle. There are 14 residues in the CDR3. Per the germline V gene, CDR1 is SGHRS and CDR2 is YFSETQ. Here the CDR3 reads CASSLQEPGTEAFF. The CDR3 region has the DNA TGCGCCAGCAGCTTGCAGGAGCCGGGCACTGAAGCTTTCTTT.

The chain couples TRBV7-8 to TRBJ2-2, with TRBD1 as a possible D gene (6 bases). Deletions cut 5 bases from V and 2 bases from J, with 9 bases between. The CDR3 totals 14 residues. CDR1 is SGHVS and CDR2 is FQNEAQ in the germline V gene. The CDR3 region is CASSRTVNTGELFF. The CDR3 coding sequence is TGTGCCAGCAGCCGGACAGTAAACACCGGGGAGCTGTTTTTT.

This clone was seen once. The V and J genes are TRBV13 and TRBJ2-5; TRBD1 agrees at 10 bases. There are 15 residues in the CDR3. The V gene's germline CDR1 is PRHDT and CDR2 FYEKMQ (reference sequence). V lost 5 bases, J lost 5 bases, and 8 bases stayed unmatched. CDR3 DNA: TGTGCCAGCAGCCCAGGACAGGGGGGCTATGAGACCCAGTACTTC. It translates to CASSPGQGGYETQYF.

The rearrangement uses TRBV28 and TRBJ2-5; 10 bases map to TRBD1. CDR1 is MDHEN, CDR2 SYDVKM, per germline. The CDR3 has 14 residues. J lost 5 bases, V lost 3 bases, and 3 bases had no gene match. In DNA, the CDR3 is TGTGCCAGCAGTTTCGACAGGGGGCGCGAGACCCAGTACTTC. This codes for CASSFDRGRETQYF.

J is TRBJ2-2 and V is TRBV28; TRBD2 is a possible D gene (5 bases). Trimming left V 11 bases short and J 0 bases short, with 10 bases between. The CDR3 length is 13 residues. Germline lookup yields CDR1 MDHEN and CDR2 SYDVKM. CDR3 sequence: CADADSNTGELFF. CDR3 nucleotides: TGTGCCGATGCGGACTCGAACACCGGGGAGCTGTTTTTT. The full variable domain, its missing parts supplied by reference TRBV28 and TRBJ2-2, is DVKVTQSSRYLVKRTGEKVFLECVQDMDHENMFWYRQDPGLGLRLIYFSYDVKMKEKGDIPEGYSVSREKKERFSLILESASTNQTSMYLCADADSNTGELFFGEGSRLTVL.

The CDR3 sequence is CATRQTDTQYF. Here the CDR3 DNA reads TGTGCCACCCGACAGACAGATACGCAGTATTTT. The chain carries TRBV2 and TRBJ2-3, with D maybe TRBD1 (5 bases). The CDR3 covers 11 residues. Germline lookup yields CDR1 SNHLY and CDR2 FYNNEI. The ends were cut back, 10 bases at V and 3 bases at J, with 8 bases in the middle.

This clone turned up a few times. This sequence joins TRBV10-3 and TRBJ2-7, with TRBD2 matching over 10 bases. CDR3 size: 15 residues. Trimming at V came to 7 bases and at J to 2 bases, leaving 8 bases not matched to a gene. Germline V gives CDR1 ENHRY, CDR2 SYGVKD. The CDR3 protein is CAIKSSGGPTYEQYF. DNA for the CDR3: TGTGCCATCAAGTCTAGCGGGGGACCCACCTACGAGCAGTACTTC.

The chain is built from TRBV9 and TRBJ2-3, with D perhaps matching TRBD1 or TRBD2 (6 bases each). The germline V gene has CDR1 SGDLS and CDR2 YYNGEE. V lost 4 bases and J lost 2, with 17 bases in between. The CDR3 has 16 residues. The CDR3 reads CASSLPRGAYTDTQYF. In nucleotides, the CDR3 is TGTGCCAGCAGCCTCCCAAGGGGGGCATACACAGATACGCAGTATTTT.

This clone was seen a single time. This sequence joins TRBV7-9 and TRBJ2-7; D is ambiguous. Looked up from germline, CDR1 is SEHNR and CDR2 is FQNEAQ (reference sequence). This CDR3 contains 16 residues. V lost 7 bases and J 4 bases, leaving 23 bases between the germline ends. CDR3: CASTLWAGKTPYEQYF. The CDR3 DNA reads TGTGCCAGCACCTTGTGGGCAGGCAAAACCCCGTACGAGCAGTACTTC.

V and J are TRBV30 and TRBJ2-3; perhaps TRBD1 as D (6 bases). Germline assignment: CDR1 GTSNPN and CDR2 SVGIG (reference sequence). Trimming left V 1 base short and J 0 bases short, with 8 bases between. The CDR3 length is 14 residues. The CDR3 coding sequence is TGTGCCTGGAGTGGGGGGCGAAGCACAGATACGCAGTATTTT. This codes for CAWSGGRSTDTQYF.

This clone was seen more than once but under ten times. The chain recombines TRBV29-1 with TRBJ2-1; unclear D gene. Trimming removed 0 bases from V and 6 bases from J, with 6 bases in between. Germline loops: CDR1 SQVTM, CDR2 ANQGSEA. This CDR3 contains 12 residues. CDR3: CSVEESINEQFF. In nucleotides, the CDR3 is TGCAGCGTTGAAGAGTCTATCAATGAGCAGTTCTTC.

This chain connects TRBV29-1 to TRBJ1-6, with D tentatively TRBD1 (5 bases). Looked up from germline, CDR1 is SQVTM and CDR2 is ANQGSEA. V lost 4 bases, J lost 8 bases, and 15 bases lay in between. This CDR3 has 14 residues. The CDR3 DNA reads as TGCAGCGTTGCGGAAGGGGCTTCTGATTCACCCCTCCACTTT. This translates into CSVAEGASDSPLHF.

CDR3 coding DNA: TGTGCCAGCAGCTTAGAATCGGGGAGCTCCTACGAGCAGTACTTC. This gives the protein CASSLESGSSYEQYF. This sequence joins TRBV7-9 and TRBJ2-7, with D possibly TRBD2 on 5 matching bases. The CDR3 runs 15 residues. Germline V gene lookup returns CDR1 SEHNR and CDR2 FQNEAQ (reference sequence). V lost 1 base to trimming and J lost 0 bases, with 10 bases between them.

This clone was seen more than once but under ten times. This chain links TRBV2 with TRBJ2-7; D assignment may be TRBD1 or TRBD2 (5 bases each). This CDR3 spans 14 amino acids. The germline gives CDR1 SNHLY, CDR2 FYNNEI. The V gene lost 6 bases and the J gene lost 5 bases, with 17 bases spanning the gap. The DNA for the CDR3 is TGTGCCAGCAGGAGGGCCGCAAAGGGGAACGAGCAGTACTTC. This sequence encodes CASRRAAKGNEQYF.

The chain carries TRBV29-1 and TRBJ1-2, with D uncertain. V was pared by 0 bases and J by 6 bases, with 8 bases between. The CDR3 has 12 residues. Per germline, CDR1 SQVTM and CDR2 ANQGSEA. CDR3 bases: TGCAGCGTTGAAGATGGCCAGAATGGCTACACCTTC. It yields the protein CSVEDGQNGYTF. The full variable domain, in which reference TRBV29-1 and TRBJ1-2 provide the parts outside the CDR3, is SAVISQKPSRDICQRGTSLTIQCQVDSQVTMMFWYRQQPGQSLTLIATANQGSEATYESGFVIDKFPISRPNLTFSTLTVSNMSPEDSSIYLCSVEDGQNGYTFGSGTRLTVV.

This chain connects TRBV25-1 to TRBJ1-5, with unresolved D. The CDR3 sequence is 14 residues long. Per germline, CDR1 MGHDK and CDR2 SYGVNS. Between the trimmed V and J ends, which lost 3 bases and 6 bases, there was a span of 12 bases. CDR3 region: CASSETGPGQPQHF. Written as DNA, the CDR3 is TGTGCCAGCAGTGAGACCGGGCCGGGTCAGCCCCAGCATTTT.

The rearrangement joins TRBV30 to TRBJ1-1; D ambiguous. Germline loops: CDR1 GTSNPN, CDR2 SVGIG (reference sequence). This CDR3 has 11 residues. CDR3 DNA: TGTGCTGAAGTAGAGGGCAGTGAAGCTTTCTTT. Its protein product is CAEVEGSEAFF.